Many counts were recorded for the clone carrying this T cell receptor beta chain. Its antigen is currently unknown. Trimming took 4 bases from V and 3 from J, leaving 8 bases between them. This CDR3 has 14 amino acids. Germline CDR1 KGHDR, CDR2 SFDVKD. This specimen comes from a study of T-cell memory formation after mild COVID-19. Study observations and caveats: Whether second-wave clones peaking at day 37 were SARS-CoV-2 specific went unconfirmed. The pre-infection memory compartment contained some responding clones, suggesting cross-reactive memory joined. Day 15 to 85 contracting clones showed balanced CD4/CD8; later expanders leaned CD4+.

MiXCR, applied by TCRdb to the 5' RACE reads, yields one record per CDR3 protein. This repertoire shows 150,000 to 200,000 distinct CDR3 sequences, around a third found once; its top ten account for around 13%. This chain joins TRBV24-1 and TRBJ2-2; weak D call: TRBD1 (5 bases). The material sequenced was PBMCs or a T cell subset sorted from them (not recorded which). The TCR comes from an adult woman who had mild COVID-19 (a few samples of this study predate the infection). Cell type and time point are not known. In DNA form, the CDR3 reads TGTGCCACCAGTGACGGCAGGGACACCGGGGAGCTGTTTTTT. This translates into CATSDGRDTGELFF.